Listed here are 32 T cell receptor beta chains from one sample, sequenced in a study of T cell responses to AZD1222 COVID-19 vaccine. Here immunoSEQ multiplex PCR was the method, and the copy in TCRdb shows in-frame clones only, minus some. The sample lists under 80,000 clones; roughly 87% were seen once. Sequenced material: peripheral blood, taken 28 days after the second AZD1222 dose. The receptors were sampled from an adult who received the AZD1222 COVID-19 vaccine.

The rearrangement joins TRBV30 to TRBJ2-1; D ambiguous. This CDR3 spans 12 amino acids. Germline V gene lookup returns CDR1 GTSNPN and CDR2 SVGIG (reference sequence). V lost 3 bases and J 7 bases, leaving 10 bases between the germline ends. The CDR3 spells CAWRSPRNEQFF. CDR3 nucleotide sequence: TGTGCCTGGAGGTCTCCCCGGAATGAGCAGTTCTTC.

The CDR3 loop reads CASLGSTNEQFF. The CDR3 bases are TGTGCCAGTTTAGGGAGCACCAATGAGCAGTTCTTC. The rearrangement links TRBV25-1 to TRBJ2-1, with a weak D call TRBD2 (5 bases). Germline values: CDR1 MGHDK, CDR2 SYGVNS. CDR3 length: 12 amino acids. The ends were cut back, 9 bases at V and 6 bases at J, with 12 bases in the middle.

CDR3: CAISESDLSNQPQHF. The CDR3 bases are TGTGCCATCAGTGAGTCGGACCTTAGCAATCAGCCCCAGCATTTT. The chain has TRBV10-3 and TRBJ1-5; D ambiguous. This CDR3 comprises 15 residues. Per germline, CDR1 ENHRY and CDR2 SYGVKD. V lost 0 bases to trimming and J lost 0 bases, with 6 bases between them.

The sample holds one count of this clone. This chain uses TRBV3-1 (or the pseudogene TRBV3-2) with TRBJ1-2; D gene ambiguous. This CDR3 has 14 residues. V dropped 4 bases and J dropped 4 bases, with 13 bases sitting between them. CDR1 LGHDT and CDR2 YNNKEL come from the germline V gene (reference sequence). The CDR3 protein is CASSRFDRTYGYTF. Written as DNA, the CDR3 is TGTGCCAGCAGCCGATTTGACCGAACCTATGGCTACACCTTC.

The V call is TRBV7-8, the J call TRBJ1-2; D not certain. Germline CDR1 SGHVS, CDR2 FQNEAQ. The V and J ends lost 0 bases and 2 bases respectively, with 10 bases between them. The CDR3 sequence is 15 residues long. The CDR3 loop reads CASSLAAGMNYGYTF. CDR3 DNA: TGTGCCAGCAGCTTAGCTGCGGGGATGAACTATGGCTACACCTTC.

The genes are TRBV27 and TRBJ1-2, with 7 positions matching TRBD1. CDR3 length equals 11 residues. J lost 9 bases, V lost 5 bases, and 3 bases had no gene match. Germline-derived CDR1 and CDR2 are MNHEY and SMNVEV (reference sequence). CDR3 coding DNA: TGTGCCAGCAGTACAGGGGCCAGCTACACCTTC. Protein: CASSTGASYTF.

The chain couples TRBV5-6 to TRBJ1-1, with D unclear. V lost 0 bases and J lost 1, with 4 bases in between. In germline, CDR1 is SGHDT, CDR2 YYEEEE. This CDR3 comprises 13 residues. The CDR3 spells CASSLGENTEAFF. CDR3 nucleotides: TGTGCCAGCAGCTTGGGGGAGAACACTGAAGCTTTCTTT.

CDR3 in amino acids: CASSSRLDQYF. The CDR3 nucleotides read TGTGCCAGCAGCTCCAGACTAGATCAGTACTTC. This rearrangement joins TRBV7-2 to TRBJ2-7, with a tentative D call TRBD2 (6 bases). The V end was cut by 4 bases, the J end by 10 bases, with 11 bases between. Germline CDR1 and CDR2: SGHTA and FQGNSA. This CDR3 has 11 residues.

The rearrangement uses TRBV7-2 and TRBJ1-3, with a possible D match to TRBD1 (5 bases). Between the trimmed V and J ends, which lost 0 bases and 0 bases, there was a span of 15 bases. The CDR3 extends over 18 amino acids. Germline values: CDR1 SGHTA, CDR2 FQGNSA. The chain's CDR3 is CASSLAVGLLSSGNTIYF. In DNA, the CDR3 is TGTGCCAGCAGCTTAGCGGTGGGGCTTTTGAGCTCTGGAAACACCATATATTTT.

The J gene is TRBJ2-2, the V gene TRBV5-6; D remains unclear. Germline V gives CDR1 SGHDT, CDR2 YYEEEE. The CDR3 sequence is 15 residues long. Trimming pared 0 bases from V and 0 bases from J, leaving 6 bases between. For the CDR3, the DNA is TGTGCCAGCAGCTTGGCACTGACGAACACCGGGGAGCTGTTTTTT. Protein: CASSLALTNTGELFF. Filled out from reference TRBV5-6 and TRBJ2-2, the complete variable domain reads DAGVTQSPTHLIKTRGQQVTLRCSPKSGHDTVSWYQQALGQGPQFIFQYYEEEERQRGNFPDRFSGHQFPNYSSELNVNALLLGDSALYLCASSLALTNTGELFFGEGSRLTVL.

The genes are TRBV30 and TRBJ1-2, with 9 positions matching TRBD1. The trim removed 2 bases at V and 9 bases at J, leaving 13 bases unmatched. Germline CDR1 and CDR2: GTSNPN and SVGIG (reference sequence). The CDR3 is 15 residues long. CDR3 nucleotide sequence: TGTGCCTGGAGTCCACTTGGACAGGGGATATTTCGCTACACCTTC. Protein: CAWSPLGQGIFRYTF.

There are a few counts of this clone. This chain uses TRBV25-1 with TRBJ2-7; unclear D gene. Between the trimmed V and J ends, which lost 2 bases and 7 bases, there was a span of 18 bases. This CDR3 spans 15 amino acids. The germline V gene encodes CDR1 MGHDK and CDR2 SYGVNS. CDR3 in amino acids: CASSEPGRTGWEQYF. DNA of the CDR3: TGTGCCAGCAGTGAACCGGGCCGGACGGGTTGGGAGCAGTACTTC.

The chain links TRBV7-6 to TRBJ2-3, with D unclear. The germline V gene has CDR1 SGHVS and CDR2 FNYEAQ. The length of the CDR3 is 16 residues. V lost 5 bases, J lost 1 base, and 16 bases lay in between. The CDR3 DNA reads TGTGCCAGCAGCCGCCGCAGAGCAGGAGGCACAGATACGCAGTATTTT. This translates into CASSRRRAGGTDTQYF. The full variable domain, in which reference TRBV7-6 and TRBJ2-3 provide the parts outside the CDR3, is GAGVSQSPRYKVTKRGQDVALRCDPISGHVSLYWYRQALGQGPEFLTYFNYEAQQDKSGLPNDRFSAERPEGSISTLTIQRTEQRDSAMYRCASSRRRAGGTDTQYFGPGTRLTVL.

The chain carries TRBV7-8 and TRBJ2-1, with 7 nucleotides matching TRBD1. The CDR3 contains 13 residues. The V segment lost 10 bases and the J segment 3 bases; nucleotides outside the gene matches: 6. Germline loops: CDR1 SGHVS, CDR2 FQNEAQ. The CDR3 DNA reads TGTGCCATCTCCGGGACAGTCTACAATGAGCAGTTCTTC. Translated: CAISGTVYNEQFF.

The chain recombines TRBV19 with TRBJ1-5; D unresolved. V was cut by 3 bases and J by 5 bases, with 8 bases left in between. Germline values: CDR1 LNHDA, CDR2 SQIVND (reference sequence). The CDR3 consists of 13 residues. CDR3 coding DNA: TGTGCCAGTAGTATGTCGTTGGATCAGCCCCAGCATTTT. Residues: CASSMSLDQPQHF.

The chain joins TRBV19 to TRBJ1-2; TRBD1 matches at 9 bases. The CDR3 sequence is 18 residues long. The germline V gene encodes CDR1 LNHDA and CDR2 SQIVND (reference sequence). J was trimmed by 7 bases and V by 5 bases; bases with no gene match: 20. CDR3 residues: CASSALPGTGRSEGGYTF. CDR3 sequence (DNA): TGTGCCAGTAGTGCACTGCCCGGGACAGGGAGATCAGAGGGTGGCTACACCTTC.

The rearrangement joins TRBV30 to TRBJ1-5; D unresolved. V lost 3 bases and J lost 2, with 14 bases in between. Germline-derived CDR1 and CDR2 are GTSNPN and SVGIG (reference sequence). This CDR3 has 15 amino acids. CDR3: CAWSRGSGGNQPQHF. DNA for the CDR3: TGTGCCTGGAGCCGGGGATCCGGCGGCAATCAGCCCCAGCATTTT.

V gene TRBV10-1 combines with J gene TRBJ2-2, with 8 bases fitting TRBD2. Germline V lookup: CDR1 WNHNN, CDR2 SYGVQD (reference sequence). The CDR3 is 14 residues long. V shed 9 bases and J 1 base; nucleotides not matched to a gene: 4. CDR3: CARHSGKNTGELFF. CDR3 sequence (DNA): TGCGCCAGACATAGCGGGAAGAACACCGGGGAGCTGTTTTTT.

The rearrangement uses TRBV7-9 and TRBJ2-5; a possible D gene is TRBD2 (5 bases). Germline loops: CDR1 SEHNR, CDR2 FQNEAQ (reference sequence). The CDR3 is 11 amino acids. V was shortened by 5 bases and J by 7 bases, with 8 bases between the two germline ends. CDR3 region: CASSPAGTQYF. The CDR3, as DNA: TGTGCCAGCAGCCCGGCGGGGACCCAGTACTTC.

The J gene is TRBJ1-1, the V gene TRBV6-6; 8 positions match TRBD1. V dropped 4 bases and J dropped 5; count of bases not matched to a gene: 6. The CDR3 totals 14 residues. Germline CDR1 MNHNY, CDR2 SVGAGI (reference sequence). CDR3 loop: CASSSNTGGTEAFF. CDR3 in DNA: TGTGCCAGCAGTTCAAACACAGGGGGGACTGAAGCTTTCTTT.

The chain carries TRBV7-3 and TRBJ2-1; 7 bases line up with TRBD2. This CDR3 contains 16 residues. With V trimmed by 4 bases and J by 1 base, 7 bases remained unmatched. Germline V gene sequence: CDR1 SGHTA, CDR2 FQGTGA. In DNA form, the CDR3 reads TGTGCCAGCAGCTCCCTCAGCGGGACGTCCTACAATGAGCAGTTCTTC. Protein product: CASSSLSGTSYNEQFF.

The rearrangement links TRBV5-1 to TRBJ2-1, with D possibly matching TRBD2 (6 bases). CDR3 length equals 15 residues. Germline V lookup: CDR1 SGHRS, CDR2 YFSETQ. Trimming removed 7 bases from V and 6 bases from J, with 20 bases in between. DNA for the CDR3: TGCGCCAGCGAGCTCTCCGTTGGAGGGCTCAATGAGCAGTTCTTC. This translates into CASELSVGGLNEQFF. Complete variable domain (other parts from reference TRBV5-1 and TRBJ2-1): KAGVTQTPRYLIKTRGQQVTLSCSPISGHRSVSWYQQTPGQGLQFLFEYFSETQRNKGNFPGRFSGRQFSNSRSEMNVSTLELGDSALYLCASELSVGGLNEQFFGPGTRLTVL.

The chain is built from TRBV10-3 and TRBJ2-5; a weak D match, TRBD1 (6 bases). This CDR3 contains 15 residues. Germline CDR1 ENHRY, CDR2 SYGVKD. With 6 bases removed from V and 4 bases from J, the gap between germline ends came to 18 bases. The CDR3 here is CAISRGPVGGETQYF. For the CDR3, the DNA is TGTGCCATCAGCAGGGGCCCAGTGGGTGGAGAGACCCAGTACTTC.

As for this clone: In the same sample, other DNA sequences code for this CDR3. J is TRBJ2-3 and V is TRBV3-1 (or the pseudogene TRBV3-2); perhaps TRBD2 as D (5 bases). This CDR3 has 13 amino acids. Per germline, CDR1 LGHDT and CDR2 YNNKEL (reference sequence). The ends were cut back, 1 base at V and 3 bases at J, with 5 bases in the middle. CDR3 sequence (DNA): TGTGCCAGCAGCCAAGGAGGGACAGATACGCAGTATTTT. Translating gives CASSQGGTDTQYF.

This rearrangement joins TRBV12-3 or TRBV12-4 to TRBJ1-2; D gene unclear. This CDR3 is built from 12 residues. The V end lost 1 base, the J end lost 6 bases, and 6 bases lay between the germline ends. The DNA of the CDR3 is TGTGCCAGCAGTTTAGGGCGGGATGGCTACACCTTC. It specifies CASSLGRDGYTF.

The chain couples TRBV14 to TRBJ2-1; D remains ambiguous. The length of the CDR3 is 14 residues. The V end was cut by 1 base, the J end by 9 bases, with 13 bases between. In germline, CDR1 is SGHDN, CDR2 FVKESK. In DNA, the CDR3 is TGTGCCAGCAGCCAAGCCTCTGTCCTTAGTGAGCAGTTCTTC. Translated, it gives CASSQASVLSEQFF.

As to this clone: One end of the junction is discordant with germline, which a read error may explain. This chain connects TRBV20-1 to TRBJ1-2, with a weak D call TRBD1 (5 bases). The CDR3 is 10 amino acids. The germline CDR1 and CDR2 sequences are DFQATT and SNEGSKA (reference sequence). The CDR3 here is CSASPPGPIF. The CDR3 DNA sequence: TGCAGTGCTAGTCCCCCGGGACCTATCTTC.

V is TRBV24-1 and J is TRBJ1-2; a possible D gene is TRBD1 (6 bases). CDR1 and CDR2 (germline): KGHDR, SFDVKD. The CDR3 loop spans 12 amino acids. V was cut by 7 bases and J by 2 bases, with 7 bases left in between. CDR3 nucleotides: TGTGCCACCAGCGGGGGCAACTATGGCTACACCTTC. It encodes CATSGGNYGYTF.

CDR3 residues: CASSPGTGGLLSSGNTIYF. The CDR3 DNA follows: TGTGCCAGCAGCCCCGGGACAGGTGGATTACTGAGCTCTGGAAACACCATATATTTT. The chain is built from TRBV11-2 and TRBJ1-3, with TRBD1 identical over 8 bases. Germline CDR1 reads SGHAT; CDR2 reads FQNNGV. The CDR3 extends over 19 amino acids. V was pared by 5 bases and J by 0 bases, with 15 bases of the junction left unmatched. Full variable domain (remainder filled in from reference TRBV11-2 and TRBJ1-3): EAGVAQSPRYKIIEKRQSVAFWCNPISGHATLYWYQQILGQGPKLLIQFQNNGVVDDSQLPKDRFSAERLKGVDSTLKIQPAKLEDSAVYLCASSPGTGGLLSSGNTIYFGEGSWLTVV.

This chain connects TRBV30 to TRBJ2-1, with 8 bases aligning to TRBD2. With V trimmed by 6 bases and J by 3 bases, 7 bases remained unmatched. This CDR3 is built from 14 residues. Germline V CDR1 and CDR2: GTSNPN, SVGIG (reference sequence). The CDR3 DNA reads as TGTGCCTGTCCTTCGGGACTAGACTACAATGAGCAGTTCTTC. It codes for CACPSGLDYNEQFF.

The rearrangement links TRBV30 to TRBJ1-5; TRBD1 matches 8 bases. Germline-derived CDR1 and CDR2 are GTSNPN and SVGIG (reference sequence). The CDR3 has 11 amino acids. V lost 5 bases and J lost 11; bases outside the gene matches: 5. Here the CDR3 DNA reads TGTGCCTGGGGGACAGGCTCGACCCAGCATTTT. It specifies CAWGTGSTQHF.

The count of this clone is one. The chain has TRBV7-3 and TRBJ2-7; 8 nucleotides agree with TRBD1. Germline V gene data show CDR1 as SGHTA and CDR2 as FQGTGA. The CDR3 runs to 13 residues. V lost 5 bases and J lost 6; bases outside the gene matches: 6. The DNA of the CDR3 is TGTGCCAGCAGCACCGGACAGGGCGGCGAGCAGTACTTC. It is translated as CASSTGQGGEQYF.